Presented here are 28 T cell receptor beta chains from one specimen sequenced in a study of patients and donors after allogeneic stem cell transplantation. TCRdb independently ran MiXCR on the RT-PCR reads; one entry per CDR3 protein. The repertoire consists of some 230,000 distinct CDR3 sequences, with 13% to 15% occurring once and the leading ten covering roughly 10%. The sample comprised blood, either unsorted or a sorted T cell fraction (not recorded which). These receptors all come from a human donor who was either an allogeneic HSCT recipient or a stem cell or donor lymphocyte infusion donor (not recorded which). It is not recorded whose cells these are; they may come from a transplant donor.

This clonotype was seen at least ten times. This chain joins TRBV5-1 and TRBJ1-1; D is uncertain. The CDR3 runs 13 residues. The V gene lost 1 base and the J gene lost 0 bases, with 4 bases spanning the gap. Per the germline V gene, CDR1 is SGHRS and CDR2 is YFSETQ. CDR3: CASSLQMNTEAFF. The DNA for the CDR3 is TGCGCCAGCAGCTTGCAGATGAACACTGAAGCTTTCTTT.

This clonotype was observed a few times. The chain links TRBV5-6 to TRBJ1-5; the match to TRBD1 covers 8 bases. The CDR3 contains 16 residues. In germline, CDR1 is SGHDT, CDR2 YYEEEE. Trimming cost V 4 bases and J 6 bases; bases outside gene matches: 12. The CDR3 nucleotides read TGTGCCAGCAGCCGCGACGCAGGGGGCGGGAGTCAGCCCCAGCATTTT. Its protein is CASSRDAGGGSQPQHF.

This clonotype occurred many times. The chain couples TRBV3-1 to TRBJ2-7, with D perhaps TRBD2 (5 bases). V was trimmed by 7 bases and J by 4 bases, leaving 8 bases between them. This CDR3 is 11 amino acids long. Germline V gene data show CDR1 as LGHDT and CDR2 as YNNKEL (reference sequence). In DNA form, the CDR3 reads TGTGCCAGCAAAGGGAGATACGAGCAGTACTTC. As protein: CASKGRYEQYF.

This clonotype appeared many times. The J gene is TRBJ2-3, the V gene TRBV12-3 or TRBV12-4; D is unclear. The CDR3 runs 11 residues. The V end was cut by 6 bases, the J end by 2 bases, with 3 bases between. Here the CDR3 DNA reads TGTGCCAGCAGCGTCACAGATACGCAGTATTTT. Protein product: CASSVTDTQYF.

This clonotype has at least ten counts. The genes are TRBV7-3 and TRBJ2-6, with 7 bases matching TRBD2. The germline gives CDR1 SGHTA, CDR2 FQGTGA. The length of the CDR3 is 15 residues. The trim removed 4 bases at V and 3 bases at J, leaving 3 bases unmatched. The CDR3 DNA sequence: TGTGCCAGCAGCTCCGCTAGCGGTGGGGCCAACGTCCTGACTTTC. Residues: CASSSASGGANVLTF.

This clonotype was seen a few times. V is TRBV4-3 and J is TRBJ2-3, with D maybe TRBD2 (5 bases). CDR3 size: 15 residues. The V gene lost 1 base and the J gene lost 4 bases, with 12 bases spanning the gap. The V gene's germline CDR1 is LGHNA and CDR2 YSLEER. The CDR3 DNA reads as TGCGCCAGCAGCCAAGGAGGGATCCCCTCAGATACGCAGTATTTT. Residues: CASSQGGIPSDTQYF.

This chain connects TRBV5-1 to TRBJ2-3, with 13 bases that match TRBD2. The germline gives CDR1 SGHRS, CDR2 YFSETQ. V was pared by 4 bases and J by 0 bases, with 5 bases of the junction left unmatched. The CDR3 is 17 residues long. In DNA, the CDR3 is TGCGCCAGCAGCCATGGGACTAGCGGGGCTAGCACAGATACGCAGTATTTT. Translated: CASSHGTSGASTDTQYF.

The rearrangement joins TRBV20-1 to TRBJ1-4, with D unclear. Per the germline V gene, CDR1 is DFQATT and CDR2 is SNEGSKA (reference sequence). V gave up 0 bases and J gave up 8 bases, with 13 bases separating them. This CDR3 contains 14 residues. The CDR3 here is CSARETPGAEKLFF. The CDR3 DNA sequence: TGCAGTGCTAGAGAAACGCCGGGAGCCGAAAAACTGTTTTTT.

The genes are TRBV30 and TRBJ2-3, with D perhaps being TRBD1 or TRBD2 (6 bases each). The CDR3 totals 14 residues. The germline V gene encodes CDR1 GTSNPN and CDR2 SVGIG (reference sequence). The V end was cut by 0 bases, the J end by 5 bases, with 12 bases between. The CDR3 DNA reads as TGTGCCTGGAGTGTGGGTGGGGGGCGAGATACGCAGTATTTT. Protein: CAWSVGGGRDTQYF.

This clonotype was seen only a few times. The chain has TRBV12-3 or TRBV12-4 and TRBJ1-2; D gene unclear. The CDR3 runs 12 residues. Trimming cost V 4 bases and J 4 bases, with 7 bases left between them. Written as DNA, the CDR3 is TGTGCCAGCAGTTCAGACGCCTATGGCTACACCTTC. Translating gives CASSSDAYGYTF.

The CDR3 loop reads CAWSVRNSGANVLTF. Written as DNA, the CDR3 is TGTGCCTGGAGTGTACGAAACTCTGGGGCCAACGTCCTGACTTTC. This chain connects TRBV30 to TRBJ2-6; D remains ambiguous. The CDR3 length is 15 residues. Germline-derived CDR1 and CDR2 are GTSNPN and SVGIG (reference sequence). V was clipped by 0 bases and J by 0 bases, with 6 bases between them.

This clonotype was recorded at least ten times. The chain recombines TRBV12-3 or TRBV12-4 with TRBJ1-4; 10 bases are shared with TRBD1. The CDR3 spans 15 residues. V shed 6 bases and J 3 bases; nucleotides not matched to a gene: 4. The CDR3 sequence is CASRGTGVSNEKLFF. CDR3 DNA: TGTGCCAGCAGGGGGACAGGGGTGTCTAATGAAAAACTGTTTTTT.

There are a few counts of this clonotype. The V gene is TRBV20-1, the J gene TRBJ2-7; D is ambiguous. The CDR3 has 14 amino acids. Germline CDR1 reads DFQATT; CDR2 reads SNEGSKA (reference sequence). The V and J ends lost 1 base and 0 bases respectively, with 10 bases between them. CDR3 sequence reads: CSARGASTSYEQYF. DNA of the CDR3: TGCAGTGCTAGAGGGGCTAGTACCTCCTACGAGCAGTACTTC.

The rearrangement joins TRBV20-1 to TRBJ2-5; no definite D call. The CDR3 is made up of 14 amino acids. CDR1 and CDR2 from the germline V gene are DFQATT and SNEGSKA (reference sequence). V lost 2 bases and J lost 3, with 13 bases in between. The CDR3 DNA follows: TGCAGTGCTAGACCCCCTTCGCGTGAAGAGACCCAGTACTTC. Protein product: CSARPPSREETQYF.

This clonotype was detected a few times. V gene TRBV30 combines with J gene TRBJ1-1, with unresolved D. This CDR3 is 12 amino acids long. Germline V gives CDR1 GTSNPN, CDR2 SVGIG (reference sequence). The V end was cut by 0 bases, the J end by 9 bases, with 11 bases between. DNA of the CDR3: TGTGCCTGGAGTGTACGATCGGCAAAAGCTTTCTTT. This sequence encodes CAWSVRSAKAFF.

The table lists this clonotype with many counts. The J gene is TRBJ1-2, the V gene TRBV10-3; D unclear. CDR1 ENHRY and CDR2 SYGVKD come from the germline V gene. The CDR3 sequence is 12 residues long. Deletions cut 0 bases from V and 5 bases from J, with 4 bases between. The CDR3 DNA sequence: TGTGCCATCAGTGAGTCGGGGTATGGCTACACCTTC. This translates into CAISESGYGYTF.

The chain uses TRBV11-3 and TRBJ2-1; 8 nucleotides agree with TRBD1. The V and J ends lost 4 bases and 7 bases, in that order; junction bases with no gene match: 3. This CDR3 region has 13 residues. The germline V gene encodes CDR1 SGHNT and CDR2 YENEEA. In nucleotides, the CDR3 is TGTGCCAGCAGCTCCCAGGGGGCTAATGAGCAGTTCTTC. Amino acids: CASSSQGANEQFF.

In its sample, this clonotype was seen a few times. The J gene is TRBJ2-3, the V gene TRBV5-1, with a tentative D call TRBD1 (6 bases). CDR1 and CDR2 from the germline V gene are SGHRS and YFSETQ. The CDR3 spans 16 residues. V lost 3 bases and J lost 3, with 17 bases in between. Here the CDR3 reads CASSSGDGQNTDTQYF. For the CDR3, the DNA is TGCGCCAGCAGCTCAGGAGACGGACAGAATACAGATACGCAGTATTTT.

The V gene is TRBV11-2, the J gene TRBJ1-2; 7 bases are a match to TRBD1. CDR3 length: 15 residues. The V segment lost 5 bases and the J segment 4 bases; nucleotides outside the gene matches: 10. The germline gives CDR1 SGHAT, CDR2 FQNNGV. The CDR3 DNA reads as TGTGCCAGCAGCCTGTTGAGGGGGCCTGCCTATGGCTACACCTTC. Its translation: CASSLLRGPAYGYTF.

This clonotype was seen more than once but under ten times. This sequence joins TRBV2 and TRBJ1-4; D is undetermined. CDR1 and CDR2 from the germline V gene are SNHLY and FYNNEI. The CDR3 has 13 residues. Trimming removed 11 bases at V and 5 bases at J, with 15 bases between. The CDR3: CAGRLEGNEKLFF. In nucleotides, the CDR3 is TGTGCCGGGCGTTTAGAAGGGAATGAAAAACTGTTTTTT.

The rearrangement links TRBV20-1 to TRBJ2-3; the match to TRBD1 covers 11 bases. In germline, CDR1 is DFQATT, CDR2 SNEGSKA (reference sequence). Trimming took 6 bases from V and 9 from J; bases not matched to a gene: 11. The CDR3 extends over 14 amino acids. For the CDR3, the DNA is TGCAGTGCAAGGACAGGGGGCGGATTAGGCACGCAGTATTTT. Protein product: CSARTGGGLGTQYF.

Here the CDR3 reads CATSRIRDTNQPQHF. The CDR3 DNA reads TGTGCCACCAGTCGGATCCGGGACACCAATCAGCCCCAGCATTTT. The J gene is TRBJ1-5, the V gene TRBV15; tentatively, D is TRBD1 (6 bases). CDR3 length equals 15 residues. The ends were cut back, 6 bases at V and 3 bases at J, with 15 bases in the middle. Germline V CDR1 and CDR2: LNHNV, YYDKDF (reference sequence).

The V and J genes are TRBV7-3 and TRBJ2-3; 11 nucleotides align to TRBD2. The CDR3 loop spans 16 amino acids. The trim removed 0 bases at V and 2 bases at J, leaving 1 base unmatched. The germline V gene has CDR1 SGHTA and CDR2 FQGTGA. CDR3 nucleotide sequence: TGTGCCAGCAGCTTAACACTAGCGGGGGCCACAGATACGCAGTATTTT. This gives the protein CASSLTLAGATDTQYF.

This clonotype was picked up a small number of times. The rearrangement uses TRBV16 and TRBJ1-3, with D maybe TRBD1 (6 bases). Germline CDR1 KGHSY, CDR2 FQNENV. The V gene lost 4 bases and the J gene lost 3 bases, with 10 bases spanning the gap. The CDR3 has 14 amino acids. The CDR3 DNA follows: TGTGCCAGCAGCCGCACAGGGTTTGGAAACACCATATATTTT. Amino acids: CASSRTGFGNTIYF.

This clonotype occurred a few times. The rearrangement joins TRBV9 to TRBJ2-5; TRBD1 matches 7 bases. The CDR3 has 13 residues. After removal of 4 bases from V and 5 bases from J, the junction contained 5 bases not matched to a gene. Looked up from germline, CDR1 is SGDLS and CDR2 is YYNGEE. The CDR3 protein is CASSQTGWETQYF. DNA of the CDR3: TGTGCCAGCAGCCAGACAGGGTGGGAGACCCAGTACTTC.

The sample holds a few counts of this clonotype. The CDR3 DNA sequence: TGTGCCATCACCCAAGACCTAATTAATTCACCCCTCCACTTT. It codes for CAITQDLINSPLHF. The chain has TRBV10-3 and TRBJ1-6; D gene unclear. The V gene lost 7 bases and the J gene lost 6 bases, with 13 bases spanning the gap. The CDR3 consists of 14 residues. CDR1 and CDR2 (germline): ENHRY, SYGVKD.

This clonotype was found a few times. The rearrangement joins TRBV5-6 to TRBJ1-1; D ambiguous. Trimming cost V 4 bases and J 2 bases, with 12 bases left between them. Germline V gene data show CDR1 as SGHDT and CDR2 as YYEEEE. This CDR3 is 14 amino acids long. CDR3 amino acids: CASSTGRRNTEAFF. CDR3 in DNA: TGTGCCAGCAGCACTGGACGGAGAAACACTGAAGCTTTCTTT.

This chain connects TRBV19 to TRBJ2-1; TRBD1 or TRBD2 may be the D gene (5 bases each). Germline values: CDR1 LNHDA, CDR2 SQIVND (reference sequence). The V end was cut by 3 bases, the J end by 0 bases, with 12 bases between. The CDR3 has 16 amino acids. The CDR3 DNA reads TGTGCCAGTAGTATGTGGGGGTCCAGCTCCTACAATGAGCAGTTCTTC. It codes for CASSMWGSSSYNEQFF. Together with reference TRBV19 and TRBJ2-1, the CDR3 gives the full variable domain: DGGITQSPKYLFRKEGQNVTLSCEQNLNHDAMYWYRQDPGQGLRLIYYSQIVNDFQKGDIAEGYSVSREKKESFPLTVTSAQKNPTAFYLCASSMWGSSSYNEQFFGPGTRLTVL.